A single sample is the source of the 12 T cell receptor beta chains below, sequenced in a study of T-cell reconstitution after alpha-beta-depleted transplantation in children. During its preparation, the TCRbeta library received unique molecular identifiers. TCRdb reprocessed the PCR reads with MiXCR, giving one entry per CDR3 protein. This table has 200,000 to 250,000 distinct CDR3 sequences, around 9.7% appearing once. The input for sequencing was PBMCs from the stem cell graft donor, taken from the stem cell graft. These receptors were obtained from a human donor who donated a stem cell graft to a child with SCID.

This clonotype showed up many times. This rearrangement joins TRBV20-1 to TRBJ1-2; possible D gene TRBD1, 5 bases. Between the trimmed V and J ends, which lost 2 bases and 3 bases, there was a span of 7 bases. In germline, CDR1 is DFQATT, CDR2 SNEGSKA (reference sequence). This CDR3 comprises 12 residues. The CDR3: CSARKGHYGYTF. The CDR3 bases are TGCAGTGCTAGAAAGGGACACTATGGCTACACCTTC.

This clonotype was seen ten or more times. The chain couples TRBV4-1 to TRBJ1-1; D is uncertain. Germline V gives CDR1 MGHRA, CDR2 YSYEKL. V lost 4 bases and J lost 6, with 18 bases in between. The CDR3 consists of 15 residues. DNA of the CDR3: TGCGCCAGCAGCCTCGTTTTTTCGGGAGATCCTGAAGCTTTCTTT. Protein: CASSLVFSGDPEAFF.

This clonotype has ten or more counts. The gene calls are TRBV5-1 and TRBJ2-7, with D possibly TRBD2 on 5 matching bases. The CDR3 loop spans 13 amino acids. CDR1 is SGHRS and CDR2 is YFSETQ in the germline V gene. The germline V and J ends were trimmed by 0 bases and 4 bases, with 8 bases remaining between them. CDR3 loop: CASSLASRYEQYF. The CDR3 bases are TGCGCCAGCAGCTTGGCTAGCAGGTACGAGCAGTACTTC.

This clonotype has a count of ten or more. DNA for the CDR3: TGTGCCAGCAGCTTAAACCAGCCCTATAATTCACCCCTCCACTTT. It specifies CASSLNQPYNSPLHF. The chain couples TRBV7-9 to TRBJ1-6; D is uncertain. From germline, CDR1 is SEHNR and CDR2 FQNEAQ (reference sequence). V lost 2 bases and J 2 bases, leaving 7 bases between the germline ends. The CDR3 is 15 residues long.

This clonotype has a count of ten or more. This chain joins TRBV2 and TRBJ2-7, with D maybe TRBD1 (6 bases). Germline V gene sequence: CDR1 SNHLY, CDR2 FYNNEI. Trimming took 4 bases from V and 2 from J, leaving 18 bases between them. The CDR3 spans 16 residues. The CDR3 DNA follows: TGTGCCAGCAGTGTACCACGGGACACCTCTACCTACGAGCAGTACTTC. As protein: CASSVPRDTSTYEQYF.

The table lists this clonotype with many counts. This chain joins TRBV12-3 or TRBV12-4 and TRBJ1-4; 8 bases map to TRBD1. V gave up 4 bases and J gave up 5 bases; unmatched junction bases: 9. The CDR3 has 16 amino acids. As DNA, the CDR3 is TGTGCCAGCAGTTCTCTCGGCCGGGACAGGAATGAAAAACTGTTTTTT. Its protein is CASSSLGRDRNEKLFF.

The chain employs TRBV20-1 and TRBJ2-3; D tentatively reads TRBD1 or TRBD2 (5 bases each). The CDR3 is made up of 12 amino acids. CDR1 is DFQATT, CDR2 SNEGSKA, per germline (reference sequence). V lost 3 bases and J 4 bases, leaving 8 bases between the germline ends. CDR3 in DNA: TGCAGTGCTAGGGGGGTACCAGATACGCAGTATTTT. Protein: CSARGVPDTQYF.

This clonotype showed up just a few times. The V and J genes are TRBV2 and TRBJ2-7, with D uncertain. This CDR3 comprises 10 residues. From germline, CDR1 is SNHLY and CDR2 FYNNEI. Trimming took off 7 bases at V and 5 bases at J, with 6 bases between the two ends. The CDR3 coding sequence is TGTGCCAGCAAAGAGGACGAGCAGTACTTC. This codes for CASKEDEQYF.

This clonotype was observed at least ten times. The chain couples TRBV20-1 to TRBJ1-6, with no clear D. V shed 0 bases and J shed 7 bases, with 7 bases lying between them. The CDR3 runs to 13 residues. In germline, CDR1 is DFQATT, CDR2 SNEGSKA (reference sequence). DNA of the CDR3: TGCAGTGCTAGAGAGCAGGCGAATTCACCCCTCCACTTT. Protein sequence: CSAREQANSPLHF.

This clonotype has ten or more counts. The chain is built from TRBV4-2 and TRBJ2-4; the match to TRBD2 covers 7 bases. Germline V gene lookup returns CDR1 LGHNA and CDR2 YNFKEQ. The CDR3 sequence is 17 residues long. V lost 0 bases and J lost 5; bases outside the gene matches: 10. CDR3 region: CASSQEGSLRGENIQYF. DNA of the CDR3: TGTGCCAGCAGCCAAGAAGGGAGCTTACGGGGGGAAAACATTCAGTACTTC.

This clonotype was counted ten times or more. The CDR3 sequence is CASSLQLAGGPVEQYF. The CDR3 DNA follows: TGTGCCAGCAGCTTGCAACTAGCGGGGGGGCCTGTCGAGCAGTACTTC. The chain is built from TRBV5-6 and TRBJ2-7; 13 bases are shared with TRBD2. The germline gives CDR1 SGHDT, CDR2 YYEEEE. V lost 1 base, J lost 6 bases, and 7 bases stayed unmatched. The CDR3 runs 16 residues.

This clonotype has at least ten counts. The chain links TRBV12-3 or TRBV12-4 to TRBJ2-7; the D is unclear. The CDR3 extends over 12 amino acids. The ends were cut back, 2 bases at V and 3 bases at J, with 5 bases in the middle. The CDR3 nucleotides are TGTGCCAGCAGTTTAAGAGTCTACGAGCAGTACTTC. It specifies CASSLRVYEQYF.